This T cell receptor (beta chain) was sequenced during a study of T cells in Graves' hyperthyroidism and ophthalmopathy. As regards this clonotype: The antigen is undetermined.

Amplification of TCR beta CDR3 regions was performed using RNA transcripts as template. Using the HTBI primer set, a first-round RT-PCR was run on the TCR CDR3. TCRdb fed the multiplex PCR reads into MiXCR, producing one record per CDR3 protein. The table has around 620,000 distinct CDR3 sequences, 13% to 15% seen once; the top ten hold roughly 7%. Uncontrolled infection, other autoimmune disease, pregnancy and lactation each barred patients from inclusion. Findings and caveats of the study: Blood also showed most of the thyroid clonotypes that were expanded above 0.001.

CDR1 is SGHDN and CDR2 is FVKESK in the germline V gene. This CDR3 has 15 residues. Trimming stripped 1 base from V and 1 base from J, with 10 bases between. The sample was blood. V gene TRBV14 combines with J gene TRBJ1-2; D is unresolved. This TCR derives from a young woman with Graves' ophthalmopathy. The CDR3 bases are TGTGCCAGCAGCCAAGGGGTCTCGATTAACTATGGCTACACCTTC. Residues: CASSQGVSINYGYTF.